This passage covers 25 T cell receptor beta chains from one sample sequenced in a study of T cells after posttransplantation cyclophosphamide. The repertoire was sequenced with immunoSEQ multiplex PCR; TCRdb's copy has only in-frame clones and lacks some. The sample gives 20,000 to 25,000 clones, none seen only once, and the top ten clones hold 4% to 5.5%. The sequenced sample was PBMCs. All receptors come from a woman aged 45-59 years in good health, CMV-negative, and a related stem cell transplant donor.

This clone was seen ten or more times. The CDR3 spells CASSIPFWDSQYGGTEAFF. The CDR3 DNA is TGTGCCAGTAGTATACCCTTTTGGGACAGCCAATACGGAGGCACTGAAGCTTTCTTT. This sequence joins TRBV19 and TRBJ1-1; TRBD1 agrees at 7 bases. Trimming cost V 2 bases and J 4 bases; bases outside gene matches: 19. The CDR3 loop spans 19 amino acids. The V gene's germline CDR1 is LNHDA and CDR2 SQIVND (reference sequence).

This clone was counted at least ten times. This chain links TRBV7-7 with TRBJ1-1; 8 bases map to TRBD1. Germline V lookup: CDR1 SSHAT, CDR2 FNYEAQ (reference sequence). This CDR3 is built from 13 residues. With V trimmed by 5 bases and J by 5 bases, 4 bases remained unmatched. CDR3 coding DNA: TGTGCCAGCAGCCTTGACAGGGGAACTGAAGCTTTCTTT. Residues: CASSLDRGTEAFF.

This clone has a count of ten or more. The chain employs TRBV11-2 and TRBJ2-5, with D perhaps matching TRBD2 (6 bases). The V and J ends lost 5 bases and 2 bases respectively, with 21 bases between them. The CDR3 is 17 residues long. Germline V gene sequence: CDR1 SGHAT, CDR2 FQNNGV. CDR3 coding DNA: TGTGCCAGCAGCCCGGGGGACTGGCATAACCTACAAGAGACCCAGTACTTC. Amino acids: CASSPGDWHNLQETQYF. Filled out from reference TRBV11-2 and TRBJ2-5, the complete variable domain reads EAGVAQSPRYKIIEKRQSVAFWCNPISGHATLYWYQQILGQGPKLLIQFQNNGVVDDSQLPKDRFSAERLKGVDSTLKIQPAKLEDSAVYLCASSPGDWHNLQETQYFGPGTRLLVL.

Many counts were recorded for this clone. V and J are TRBV14 and TRBJ2-7; maybe TRBD2 (5 bases). V dropped 1 base and J dropped 3 bases, with 7 bases sitting between them. The V gene's germline CDR1 is SGHDN and CDR2 FVKESK. This CDR3 spans 13 amino acids. The CDR3 sequence: CASSQVAFYEQYF. In DNA, the CDR3 is TGTGCCAGCAGCCAAGTAGCGTTCTACGAGCAGTACTTC.

This clone was seen ten or more times. The chain carries TRBV7-6 and TRBJ2-1; D may be TRBD2 (5 bases). With 3 bases removed from V and 12 bases from J, the gap between germline ends came to 21 bases. The CDR3 is 15 amino acids. The germline gives CDR1 SGHVS, CDR2 FNYEAQ. CDR3 protein: CASSLGSNLGDVQFF. For the CDR3, the DNA is TGTGCCAGCAGCTTGGGGTCCAATTTGGGAGATGTGCAGTTCTTC.

This clone has a count of ten or more. The chain links TRBV5-1 to TRBJ2-7; TRBD1 might be the D (6 bases). CDR1 is SGHRS and CDR2 is YFSETQ in the germline V gene. The V gene lost 3 bases and the J gene lost 0 bases, with 16 bases spanning the gap. This CDR3 has 16 amino acids. DNA of the CDR3: TGCGCCAGCAGCTGGGTGACAGGCCCACCCTCCTACGAGCAGTACTTC. This gives the protein CASSWVTGPPSYEQYF.

There are many counts of this clone. The CDR3 region has the DNA TGTGCCAGCAGTGAAAAAGATGTGGCCCGGACATGGGGCTACACCTTC. Its protein product is CASSEKDVARTWGYTF. The rearrangement joins TRBV2 to TRBJ1-2; weak D call: TRBD1 (5 bases). V was pared by 2 bases and J by 8 bases, with 21 bases between. Germline CDR1 reads SNHLY; CDR2 reads FYNNEI. The CDR3 is 16 residues long.

The table lists this clone with many counts. The chain couples TRBV5-1 to TRBJ1-5; TRBD1 matches at 8 bases. Germline V lookup: CDR1 SGHRS, CDR2 YFSETQ. This CDR3 comprises 14 residues. With 4 bases clipped from V and 6 bases from J, the junction kept 6 bases outside the gene matches. The CDR3 region is CASSIGQGTQPQHF. The CDR3 region has the DNA TGCGCCAGCAGCATAGGACAGGGTACTCAGCCCCAGCATTTT.

This clone has at least ten counts. This chain links TRBV18 with TRBJ1-3; 8 bases are a match to TRBD1. Trimming at V came to 6 bases and at J to 4 bases, leaving 2 bases not matched to a gene. Germline CDR1 is KGHSH and CDR2 is LQKENI. The CDR3 runs to 13 residues. CDR3 in DNA: TGTGCCAGCTCGGGACAGGTCGGAAACACCATATATTTT. Amino acids: CASSGQVGNTIYF.

This clone showed up many times. The chain links TRBV4-1 to TRBJ1-2; 8 bases line up with TRBD1. CDR3 length: 16 residues. The ends lost 0 bases at V and 4 bases at J; junction bases unmatched: 7. Germline V lookup: CDR1 MGHRA, CDR2 YSYEKL. The CDR3 nucleotides read TGCGCCAGCAGCCAAGATCTGACAGGGGCCTTCTATGGCTACACCTTC. It specifies CASSQDLTGAFYGYTF.

At least ten counts were recorded for this clone. The chain combines TRBV11-1 with TRBJ1-6; 8 bases are a match to TRBD1. CDR3 length: 14 residues. Germline V gene data show CDR1 as SGHAT and CDR2 as FQDESV (reference sequence). Germline trimming cut 8 bases from V and 5 bases from J; bases unmatched to any gene: 5. The CDR3 nucleotides are TGTGCCAGCGGCGAGGACAGGGATAATTCACCCCTCCACTTT. Protein sequence: CASGEDRDNSPLHF.

On this clone itself: A much larger clone differs from this one at a single base, so this may be a read error. Additional DNA sequences in this sample encode the identical CDR3. The chain is built from TRBV6-6 and TRBJ2-5; 11 bases align to TRBD1. The CDR3 covers 15 residues. CDR1 and CDR2 (germline): MNHNY, SVGAGI (reference sequence). J gave up 5 bases and V 5 bases, and 7 bases lay outside the gene matches. The CDR3 DNA sequence: TGTGCCAGCAGTGGAACCCGGGACAGGGGGGAGACCCAGTACTTC. Translation: CASSGTRDRGETQYF.

This clone has ten or more counts. The V and J genes are TRBV6-5 and TRBJ1-5, with D possibly TRBD1 on 5 matching bases. The CDR3 has 16 residues. The ends were cut back, 4 bases at V and 0 bases at J, with 13 bases in the middle. CDR1 is MNHEY and CDR2 is SVGAGI in the germline V gene. The CDR3 nucleotides are TGTGCCAGCAGTTTAAAACAGGCCGATAGCAATCAGCCCCAGCATTTT. Amino acid sequence: CASSLKQADSNQPQHF.

The table lists this clone with many counts. V and J are TRBV18 and TRBJ1-1; D might be TRBD1 (5 bases). The CDR3 extends over 18 amino acids. The ends were cut back, 2 bases at V and 3 bases at J, with 22 bases in the middle. Germline CDR1 reads KGHSH; CDR2 reads LQKENI. The chain's CDR3 is CASSPAWDFTSKDTEAFF. The CDR3 DNA sequence: TGTGCCAGCTCACCAGCATGGGACTTCACTAGTAAGGACACTGAAGCTTTCTTT.

This clone was observed at least ten times. The rearrangement uses TRBV6-5 and TRBJ1-5; perhaps TRBD1 as D (5 bases). Germline V gives CDR1 MNHEY, CDR2 SVGAGI. This CDR3 has 15 amino acids. The ends were cut back, 6 bases at V and 0 bases at J, with 12 bases in the middle. The CDR3 nucleotides are TGTGCCAGCAGACCCTGGGGCGATAGCAATCAGCCCCAGCATTTT. It is translated as CASRPWGDSNQPQHF.

This clone was counted ten times or more. The chain uses TRBV5-1 and TRBJ2-2; 11 bases line up with TRBD2. CDR3 length equals 16 residues. Trimming removed 1 base from V and 6 bases from J; junction bases left unmatched: 5. From germline, CDR1 is SGHRS and CDR2 YFSETQ. The CDR3 region is CASSLRLAGIAGELFF. The DNA of the CDR3 is TGCGCCAGCAGCTTGCGACTAGCGGGAATCGCCGGGGAGCTGTTTTTT.

In this sample, this clone turned up a few times. The chain recombines TRBV18 with TRBJ1-1, with D tentatively TRBD1 (5 bases). Trimming took 0 bases from V and 6 from J, leaving 17 bases between them. Germline CDR1 KGHSH, CDR2 LQKENI. The CDR3 extends over 16 amino acids. The DNA of the CDR3 is TGTGCCAGCTCACCACCGGTTGGGGGGGGAGGTGCTGAAGCTTTCTTT. This codes for CASSPPVGGGGAEAFF. Combining the CDR3 with reference TRBV18 and TRBJ1-1 gives the whole variable domain NAGVMQNPRHLVRRRGQEARLRCSPMKGHSHVYWYRQLPEEGLKFMVYLQKENIIDESGMPKERFSAEFPKEGPSILRIQQVVRGDSAAYFCASSPPVGGGGAEAFFGQGTRLTVV.

This clone came up many times. The chain is built from TRBV27 and TRBJ2-7, with 8 bases matching TRBD1. CDR1 MNHEY and CDR2 SMNVEV come from the germline V gene (reference sequence). The CDR3 runs 15 residues. With V trimmed by 5 bases and J by 3 bases, 9 bases remained unmatched. Here the CDR3 reads CASSPDRDRGYEQYF. As DNA, the CDR3 is TGTGCCAGCAGTCCAGACCGCGACAGGGGCTACGAGCAGTACTTC.

The table lists this clone with many counts. The rearrangement links TRBV7-9 to TRBJ2-2; no definite D call. The CDR3 runs 13 residues. Deletions cut 6 bases from V and 4 bases from J, with 9 bases between. The germline gives CDR1 SEHNR, CDR2 FQNEAQ (reference sequence). CDR3 in amino acids: CASRREATGELFF. For the CDR3, the DNA is TGTGCCAGCAGACGAGAGGCCACCGGGGAGCTGTTTTTT.

This clone came up many times. The gene calls are TRBV25-1 and TRBJ1-3; D is undetermined. This CDR3 has 17 amino acids. Germline CDR1 and CDR2: MGHDK and SYGVNS. V was cut by 3 bases and J by 0 bases, with 15 bases left in between. The CDR3 DNA sequence: TGTGCCAGCAGTGACAGGCCCGCCTACAACTCTGGAAACACCATATATTTT. Its protein product is CASSDRPAYNSGNTIYF.

This clone was observed at least ten times. DNA for the CDR3: TGTGCCAGTAGAGGACTAGCGGGAGAGAACTACGAGCAGTACTTC. Protein: CASRGLAGENYEQYF. The chain combines TRBV19 with TRBJ2-7; 13 bases line up with TRBD2. The ends lost 6 bases at V and 3 bases at J; junction bases unmatched: 5. The CDR3 runs 15 residues. Germline assignment: CDR1 LNHDA and CDR2 SQIVND (reference sequence).

This clone was picked up many times. J is TRBJ1-1 and V is TRBV28; D possibly corresponds to TRBD1 (6 bases). The V gene's germline CDR1 is MDHEN and CDR2 SYDVKM. CDR3 length: 14 residues. Trimming left V 4 bases short and J 7 bases short, with 16 bases between. The CDR3 spells CASSSGNRVSEAFF. CDR3 DNA: TGTGCCAGCAGTTCGGGAAACAGGGTTAGTGAAGCTTTCTTT.

This clone was observed many times. The chain recombines TRBV29-1 with TRBJ1-1; 8 bases are a match to TRBD1. Per the germline V gene, CDR1 is SQVTM and CDR2 is ANQGSEA. The junction had 9 bases not matched to a gene; V was cut back by 5 bases and J by 4 bases. This CDR3 region has 14 residues. This CDR3 is CSVRLRTGTTEAFF. In DNA, the CDR3 is TGCAGCGTTCGTCTTAGGACAGGGACCACTGAAGCTTTCTTT.

This clone has at least ten counts. The chain employs TRBV6-1 and TRBJ1-1, with 9 bases identical to TRBD1. Germline CDR1 and CDR2: MNHNS and SASEGT. The CDR3 totals 13 residues. V gave up 5 bases and J gave up 7 bases; unmatched junction bases: 5. This CDR3 reads CASSTGGGGEAFF. CDR3 coding DNA: TGTGCCAGCAGTACAGGGGGCGGTGGTGAAGCTTTCTTT.

This clone was picked up many times. The chain combines TRBV29-1 with TRBJ2-3, with 8 bases that match TRBD1. The CDR3 length is 14 residues. The J segment lost 6 bases and the V segment lost 7 bases, leaving 12 bases of the junction unmatched. Germline loops: CDR1 SQVTM, CDR2 ANQGSEA. The CDR3 nucleotides are TGCAGCGGCAACCCAGGGGGCCTGACGGATACGCAGTATTTT. This codes for CSGNPGGLTDTQYF.